Each of the 29 T cell receptor beta chains below was sequenced from the same sample in a study of blood T cells in healthy people across ages. Next came a second PCR, run for about 6 to 11 cycles, which used a sample-barcoded 5' primer along with a J-beta primer mix. TCRdb re-called the 5' RACE reads with MiXCR, one entry per CDR3 protein. Of 1.5 million to 2 million distinct CDR3 sequences detected, about 28% appear once; the ten largest clones hold more than 6%. The material sequenced was blood. Every receptor here comes from a woman younger than 45 in good health.

The V call is TRBV24-1, the J call TRBJ2-2, with 15 nucleotides matching TRBD2. The germline gives CDR1 KGHDR, CDR2 SFDVKD. There are 16 residues in the CDR3. The junction had 2 bases not matched to a gene; V was cut back by 7 bases and J by 3 bases. The CDR3: CATRGLAGGDTGELFF. The CDR3 region has the DNA TGTGCCACCAGAGGACTAGCGGGGGGGGACACCGGGGAGCTGTTTTTT.

J is TRBJ2-1 and V is TRBV4-1; 10 bases are a match to TRBD2. The J call is in doubt because the DNA end fits TRBJ2-7 better. The length of the CDR3 is 16 residues. The V gene's germline CDR1 is MGHRA and CDR2 YSYEKL. In DNA, the CDR3 is TGCGCCAGCAGCCAGTCCGGGACTAGCGACTACAATGAGCAGTACTTC. The encoded protein is CASSQSGTSDYNEQYF.

This clonotype was seen many times. The chain has TRBV18 and TRBJ2-7; the D gene is possibly TRBD1 (6 bases). V was pared by 11 bases and J by 4 bases, with 18 bases between. The germline CDR1 and CDR2 sequences are KGHSH and LQKENI. This CDR3 is built from 13 residues. CDR3 in amino acids: CAERHRAIYEQYF. The CDR3 DNA follows: TGTGCCGAAAGGCACAGGGCAATTTACGAGCAGTACTTC.

This clonotype has more than one count but fewer than ten. The chain has TRBV10-3 and TRBJ2-5; 8 nucleotides align to TRBD1. This CDR3 contains 13 residues. Germline values: CDR1 ENHRY, CDR2 SYGVKD. The ends lost 10 bases at V and 4 bases at J; junction bases unmatched: 8. The CDR3 sequence: CATASGGRETQYF. The CDR3 DNA is TGTGCCACCGCTTCAGGGGGCAGAGAGACCCAGTACTTC.

The V and J genes are TRBV5-1 and TRBJ2-1; possibly TRBD1 or TRBD2 for D (7 bases each). CDR3 length: 17 amino acids. Germline V gene lookup returns CDR1 SGHRS and CDR2 YFSETQ. Between the trimmed V and J ends, which lost 2 bases and 6 bases, there was a span of 21 bases. Here the CDR3 DNA reads TGCGCCAGCAGCTTAACAGGGGAGCGGGGTCGGGGCAATGAGCAGTTCTTC. It encodes CASSLTGERGRGNEQFF.

With regard to this clonotype: A much larger clonotype is one base distant, so this may be a read error. The V and J genes are TRBV5-1 and TRBJ2-1; possible D gene TRBD2, 6 bases. The tail of the sequence fits TRBJ2-7 better, so the J call may be wrong. The germline V gene has CDR1 SGHRS and CDR2 YFSETQ. The CDR3 runs 16 residues. CDR3 sequence: CTSSLDYTEGAYEQYF. CDR3 nucleotide sequence: TGCACCAGCAGCTTGGACTATACGGAAGGGGCCTACGAGCAGTACTTC.

Ten or more counts support this clonotype. The chain employs TRBV7-6 and TRBJ1-6, with unresolved D. The CDR3 contains 15 residues. Germline V gene lookup returns CDR1 SGHVS and CDR2 FNYEAQ. V lost 3 bases and J lost 10, with 16 bases in between. CDR3: CASSLTEGVGSPLHF. The CDR3 coding sequence is TGTGCCAGCAGCTTGACCGAGGGTGTTGGCTCACCCCTCCACTTT.

V and J are TRBV7-9 and TRBJ1-2; weak D call: TRBD1 (6 bases). The CDR3 extends over 15 amino acids. The germline V gene has CDR1 SEHNR and CDR2 FQNEAQ (reference sequence). V lost 5 bases and J lost 2, with 15 bases in between. The CDR3 nucleotides are TGTGCCAGCAGCCCTACCGGGACAAACAACTATGGCTACACCTTC. Residues: CASSPTGTNNYGYTF. Drawing the rest from reference TRBV7-9 and TRBJ1-2, the complete variable domain is DTGVSQNPRHKITKRGQNVTFRCDPISEHNRLYWYRQTLGQGPEFLTYFQNEAQLEKSRLLSDRFSAERPKGSFSTLEIQRTEQGDSAMYLCASSPTGTNNYGYTFGSGTRLTVV.

This chain links TRBV5-1 with TRBJ2-7; possibly TRBD2 for D (7 bases). Trimming cost V 5 bases and J 2 bases, with 14 bases left between them. In germline, CDR1 is SGHRS, CDR2 YFSETQ. The CDR3 extends over 14 amino acids. The CDR3 DNA reads as TGCGCCAGCAGAAGGGGGGAGGGGGCCTACGAGCAGTACTTC. It yields the protein CASRRGEGAYEQYF.

This chain links TRBV11-2 with TRBJ1-2, with a tentative D call TRBD1 (5 bases). The CDR3 spans 15 residues. V dropped 4 bases and J dropped 7 bases, with 19 bases sitting between them. Germline CDR1 is SGHAT and CDR2 is FQNNGV. CDR3 DNA sequence: TGTGCCAGCAGCTCTATCAGGGAAAGCCGCTTTGGCTACACCTTC. It encodes CASSSIRESRFGYTF.

This clonotype was detected ten times or more. This chain uses TRBV7-6 with TRBJ1-2; the D gene is possibly TRBD1 (5 bases). The CDR3 runs 15 residues. Germline V gene data show CDR1 as SGHVS and CDR2 as FNYEAQ. The V and J ends lost 5 bases and 3 bases respectively, with 16 bases between them. The CDR3 region has the DNA TGTGCCAGCAGCCCACGCGGGGCCGGTGACTATGGCTACACCTTC. Translated, it gives CASSPRGAGDYGYTF.

J is TRBJ1-2 and V is TRBV7-3; TRBD1 matches at 8 bases. CDR1 is SGHTA and CDR2 is FQGTGA in the germline V gene. Germline trimming cut 2 bases from V and 8 bases from J; bases unmatched to any gene: 13. There are 16 residues in the CDR3. CDR3 amino acids: CASSLGAGGVIRGYTF. The DNA of the CDR3 is TGTGCCAGCAGCTTAGGGGCAGGGGGCGTAATAAGAGGCTACACCTTC. The full variable domain, its missing parts supplied by reference TRBV7-3 and TRBJ1-2, is GAGVSQTPSNKVTEKGKYVELRCDPISGHTALYWYRQSLGQGPEFLIYFQGTGAADDSGLPNDRFFAVRPEGSVSTLKIQRTERGDSAVYLCASSLGAGGVIRGYTFGSGTRLTVV.

Comments on this clonotype: This may be a read error: a much more frequent sequence differs by one nucleotide. This chain joins TRBV15 and TRBJ1-2; D remains unclear. This CDR3 comprises 12 residues. Germline CDR1 LNHNV, CDR2 YYDKDF (reference sequence). As DNA, the CDR3 is TGTGCCACCAACAGAGGAGACGGCCGCTACACCTTC. Protein: CATNRGDGRYTF.

Comment on this clonotype: Just one base apart from a much larger clone, this may be a read error. This sequence joins TRBV10-3 and TRBJ1-2; tentative D call: TRBD1 (6 bases). The CDR3 extends over 13 amino acids. With 6 bases removed from V and 3 bases from J, the gap between germline ends came to 11 bases. The V gene's germline CDR1 is ENHRY and CDR2 SYGVKD. CDR3 loop: CAIRAGEDYGYTF. Written as DNA, the CDR3 is TGTGCCATCAGGGCAGGGGAGGACTATGGCTACACCTTC.

This clonotype was counted between two and nine times. The chain employs TRBV29-1 and TRBJ1-5; possibly TRBD1 for D (6 bases). The germline V gene encodes CDR1 SQVTM and CDR2 ANQGSEA. This CDR3 is 18 amino acids long. V was shortened by 0 bases and J by 0 bases, with 18 bases between the two germline ends. The CDR3 spells CSVEDPGDGTYSNQPQHF. CDR3 sequence (DNA): TGCAGCGTTGAAGATCCAGGAGACGGGACATATAGCAATCAGCCCCAGCATTTT.

The CDR3 nucleotides are TGTGCCAGCAGCTTAGAATGGGGGACAGGAAACATTCAGTACTTC. Translating gives CASSLEWGTGNIQYF. V gene TRBV7-2 combines with J gene TRBJ2-4; 8 positions agree with TRBD1. This CDR3 is 15 amino acids long. Germline CDR1 and CDR2: SGHTA and FQGNSA. The V gene end was trimmed by 1 base and the J gene end by 6 bases; junction bases not matched to a gene: 5. Combining the CDR3 with reference TRBV7-2 and TRBJ2-4 gives the whole variable domain GAGVSQSPSNKVTEKGKDVELRCDPISGHTALYWYRQSLGQGLEFLIYFQGNSAPDKSGLPSDRFSAERTGGSVSTLTIQRTQQEDSAVYLCASSLEWGTGNIQYFGAGTRLSVL.

In its sample, this clonotype was seen a few times. The genes are TRBV18 and TRBJ2-3; 8 bases fit TRBD2. Trimming took 6 bases from V and 1 from J; bases not matched to a gene: 6. CDR1 is KGHSH, CDR2 LQKENI, per germline. The CDR3 length is 15 residues. The CDR3 nucleotides read TGTGCCAGCTCCCACGGGACTAGAGGCACAGATACGCAGTATTTT. Translated, it gives CASSHGTRGTDTQYF.

The chain recombines TRBV7-2 with TRBJ1-5, with D perhaps TRBD1 (5 bases). V was trimmed by 6 bases and J by 2 bases, leaving 11 bases between them. There are 14 residues in the CDR3. Germline V gene data show CDR1 as SGHTA and CDR2 as FQGNSA. CDR3 sequence reads: CASSPTVGNQPQHF. CDR3 in DNA: TGTGCCAGCAGTCCGACAGTAGGCAATCAGCCCCAGCATTTT.

This clonotype was picked up a small number of times. The chain combines TRBV12-3 or TRBV12-4 with TRBJ1-1, with a tentative D call TRBD1 (6 bases). The germline V and J ends were trimmed by 6 bases and 5 bases, with 25 bases remaining between them. There are 17 residues in the CDR3. CDR3 DNA: TGTGCCAGCAGGTCGACAGGATCTTTAGGCGGGGGTACTGAAGCTTTCTTT. Translation: CASRSTGSLGGGTEAFF.

V and J are TRBV7-3 and TRBJ2-1; D unresolved. The V end was cut by 4 bases, the J end by 0 bases, with 10 bases between. There are 15 residues in the CDR3. The germline CDR1 and CDR2 sequences are SGHTA and FQGTGA. The CDR3 sequence is CASSSEFSSYNEQFF. Here the CDR3 DNA reads TGTGCCAGCAGCTCCGAGTTTAGCTCCTACAATGAGCAGTTCTTC.

The chain carries TRBV18 and TRBJ2-3; the match to TRBD2 covers 8 bases. After removal of 3 bases from V and 6 bases from J, the junction contained 8 bases not matched to a gene. The CDR3 length is 15 residues. Germline lookup yields CDR1 KGHSH and CDR2 LQKENI. Here the CDR3 reads CASSPRGAAGDTQYF. Written as DNA, the CDR3 is TGTGCCAGCTCACCGCGGGGGGCCGCGGGCGATACGCAGTATTTT.

The gene calls are TRBV20-1 and TRBJ1-1; 12 bases align to TRBD1. V trimming: 5 bases; J trimming: 4 bases; junction bases outside the gene matches: 11. The CDR3 is made up of 16 amino acids. Germline CDR1 reads DFQATT; CDR2 reads SNEGSKA (reference sequence). CDR3 coding DNA: TGCAGTGCTCGACCGGGACAGGGGGCACGGGGCACTGAAGCTTTCTTT. It is translated as CSARPGQGARGTEAFF.

This clonotype was observed once. Given a far larger clone just one base away, this is likely a sequencing read error. The chain joins TRBV27 to TRBJ2-6; D may match TRBD1 or TRBD2 (5 bases each). Germline V gene data show CDR1 as MNHEY and CDR2 as SMNVEV (reference sequence). The CDR3 consists of 14 residues. CDR3 sequence (DNA): TGTGCCAGCAGTTCAGGGCCTGGGGGCAACGTCCTGACTTTC. As protein: CASSSGPGGNVLTF. Supplemented by reference TRBV27 and TRBJ2-6, the full variable domain reads EAQVTQNPRYLITVTGKKLTVTCSQNMNHEYMSWYRQDPGLGLRQIYYSMNVEVTDKGDVPEGYKVSRKEKRNFPLILESPSPNQTSLYFCASSSGPGGNVLTFGAGSRLTVL.

The sample holds a few counts of this clonotype. CDR3 bases: TGTGCCAGCAGCTTAGACAGGTTCGACGAGCAGTACTTC. It encodes CASSLDRFDEQYF. V is TRBV7-9 and J is TRBJ2-7, with D possibly matching TRBD1 (5 bases). This CDR3 comprises 13 residues. The V end was cut by 1 base, the J end by 5 bases, with 9 bases between. From germline, CDR1 is SEHNR and CDR2 FQNEAQ (reference sequence).

The chain recombines TRBV30 with TRBJ2-7; TRBD2 matches 11 bases. Germline V gene lookup returns CDR1 GTSNPN and CDR2 SVGIG (reference sequence). V shed 7 bases and J 1 base; nucleotides not matched to a gene: 9. The CDR3 is made up of 15 amino acids. CDR3: CALLLAGVVSYEQYF. The DNA of the CDR3 is TGTGCCTTGCTACTAGCGGGAGTTGTATCCTACGAGCAGTACTTC.

Regarding this clonotype: The CDR3 does not close with the conserved phenylalanine or tryptophan, likely indicating a read error. The gene calls are TRBV20-1 and TRBJ2-7; 8 bases match TRBD2. The CDR3 consists of 13 residues. Germline trimming cut 2 bases from V and 1 base from J; bases unmatched to any gene: 1. Per germline, CDR1 DFQATT and CDR2 SNEGSKA (reference sequence). CDR3 coding DNA: TGCAGTGCTAGACCTAGCGGGTCCTACGAGCAGTACTCC. Translation gives CSARPSGSYEQYS.

CDR3 in amino acids: CASYPTESTDTQYF. In nucleotides, the CDR3 is TGTGCCAGCTACCCGACAGAATCCACAGATACGCAGTATTTT. The V and J genes are TRBV27 and TRBJ2-3; possibly TRBD1 for D (5 bases). In germline, CDR1 is MNHEY, CDR2 SMNVEV (reference sequence). The CDR3 contains 14 residues. The V end was cut by 8 bases, the J end by 2 bases, with 14 bases between.

The chain carries TRBV18 and TRBJ2-5; the match to TRBD1 covers 9 bases. The CDR3 has 17 residues. V lost 1 base, J lost 2 bases, and 8 bases stayed unmatched. In germline, CDR1 is KGHSH, CDR2 LQKENI. CDR3 in amino acids: CASSPLPTGGFQETQYF. CDR3 DNA: TGTGCCAGCTCACCACTTCCGACAGGGGGTTTTCAAGAGACCCAGTACTTC.

Only a few counts were recorded for this clonotype. The rearrangement joins TRBV10-1 to TRBJ1-1; no clear D gene. Germline V CDR1 and CDR2: WNHNN, SYGVQD (reference sequence). V was clipped by 5 bases and J by 0 bases, with 13 bases between them. This CDR3 region has 15 residues. This chain's CDR3 is CASSPRRAMNTEAFF. The CDR3 DNA follows: TGCGCCAGCAGTCCGAGAAGGGCAATGAACACTGAAGCTTTCTTT.